This TCR beta chain emerged from a study of control samples from healthy donors and cancer patients. CDR1 is SQVTM and CDR2 is ANQGSEA in the germline V gene. The CDR3 length is 14 residues. Losses at the gene ends were 7 bases for V and 8 bases for J; bases not matched to a gene: 11. Data came from immunoSEQ multiplex PCR; TCRdb stores just in-frame clones and leaves some out. The sample lists 400,000 to 500,000 clones, 75% to 95% occurring once. Sequencing input: PBMCs. The chain has TRBV29-1 and TRBJ2-5; 12 nucleotides align to TRBD1. The clonotype originates from a man aged 35 to 55 with head and neck cancer. CDR3 DNA: TGCAGCGCCACGGAGGGGACAGGGGGCACAACCCAGTACTTC. Protein sequence: CSATEGTGGTTQYF.